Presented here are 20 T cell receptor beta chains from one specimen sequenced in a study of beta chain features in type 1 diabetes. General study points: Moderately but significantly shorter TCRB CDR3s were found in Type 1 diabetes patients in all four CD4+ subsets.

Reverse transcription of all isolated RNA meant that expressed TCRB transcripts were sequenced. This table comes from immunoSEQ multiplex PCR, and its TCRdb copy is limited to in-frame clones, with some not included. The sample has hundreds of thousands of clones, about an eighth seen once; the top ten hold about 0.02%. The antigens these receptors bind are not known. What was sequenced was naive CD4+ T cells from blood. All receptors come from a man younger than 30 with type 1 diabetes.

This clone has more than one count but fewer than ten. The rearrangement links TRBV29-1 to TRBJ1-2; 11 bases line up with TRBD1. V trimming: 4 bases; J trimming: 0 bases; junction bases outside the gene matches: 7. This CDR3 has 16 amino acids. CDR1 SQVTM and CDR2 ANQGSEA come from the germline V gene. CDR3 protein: CSVAGGDRGSNYGYTF. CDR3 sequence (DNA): TGCAGCGTTGCCGGAGGGGACAGGGGGTCTAACTATGGCTACACCTTC.

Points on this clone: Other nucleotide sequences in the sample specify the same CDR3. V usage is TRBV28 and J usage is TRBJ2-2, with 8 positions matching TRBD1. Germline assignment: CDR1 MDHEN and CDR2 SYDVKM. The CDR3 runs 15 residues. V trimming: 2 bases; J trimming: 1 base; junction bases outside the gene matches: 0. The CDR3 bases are TGTGCCAGCAGTTTAGGACAGGGGAACACCGGGGAGCTGTTTTTT. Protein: CASSLGQGNTGELFF.

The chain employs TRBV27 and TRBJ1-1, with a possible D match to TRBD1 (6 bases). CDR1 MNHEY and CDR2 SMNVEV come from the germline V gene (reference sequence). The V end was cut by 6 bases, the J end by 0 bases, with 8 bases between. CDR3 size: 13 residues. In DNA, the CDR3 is TGTGCCAGCAGGGGACACATGAACACTGAAGCTTTCTTT. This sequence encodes CASRGHMNTEAFF.

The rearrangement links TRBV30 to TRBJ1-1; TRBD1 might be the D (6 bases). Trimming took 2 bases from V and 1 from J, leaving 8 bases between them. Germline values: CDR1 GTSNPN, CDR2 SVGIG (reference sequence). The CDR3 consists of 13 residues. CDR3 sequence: CAWSWGANTEAFF. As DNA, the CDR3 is TGTGCCTGGAGTTGGGGGGCGAACACTGAAGCTTTCTTT.

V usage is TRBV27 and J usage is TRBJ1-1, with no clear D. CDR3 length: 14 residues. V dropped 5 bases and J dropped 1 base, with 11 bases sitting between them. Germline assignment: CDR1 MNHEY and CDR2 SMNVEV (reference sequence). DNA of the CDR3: TGTGCCAGCAGTCGGGAGTTTTGGAACACTGAAGCTTTCTTT. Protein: CASSREFWNTEAFF.

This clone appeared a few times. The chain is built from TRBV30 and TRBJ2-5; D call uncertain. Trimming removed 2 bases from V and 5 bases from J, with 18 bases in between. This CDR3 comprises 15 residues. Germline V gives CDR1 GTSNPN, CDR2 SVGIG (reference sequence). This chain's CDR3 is CAWSPGPPWQETQYF. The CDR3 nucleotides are TGTGCCTGGAGTCCCGGGCCCCCTTGGCAGGAGACCCAGTACTTC.

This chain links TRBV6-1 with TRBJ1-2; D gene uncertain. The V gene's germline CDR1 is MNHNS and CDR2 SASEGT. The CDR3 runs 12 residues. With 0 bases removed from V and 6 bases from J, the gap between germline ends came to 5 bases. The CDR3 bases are TGTGCCAGCAGTGAAGCGAGGGATGGCTACACCTTC. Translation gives CASSEARDGYTF.

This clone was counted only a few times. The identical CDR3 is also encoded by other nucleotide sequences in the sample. The CDR3 here is CASSPDRGNTEAFF. CDR3 coding DNA: TGTGCCAGCAGTCCGGACAGGGGGAACACTGAAGCTTTCTTT. This rearrangement joins TRBV6-5 to TRBJ1-1, with TRBD1 matching 9 bases. J lost 1 base, V lost 5 bases, and 2 bases had no gene match. Germline CDR1 reads MNHEY; CDR2 reads SVGAGI. The CDR3 is made up of 14 amino acids.

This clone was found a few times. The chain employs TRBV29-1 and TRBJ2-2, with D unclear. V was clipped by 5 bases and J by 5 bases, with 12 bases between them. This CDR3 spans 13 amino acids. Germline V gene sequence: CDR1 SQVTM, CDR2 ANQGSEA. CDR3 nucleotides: TGCAGCGTTTACATAGGGCAAACCGGGGAGCTGTTTTTT. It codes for CSVYIGQTGELFF.

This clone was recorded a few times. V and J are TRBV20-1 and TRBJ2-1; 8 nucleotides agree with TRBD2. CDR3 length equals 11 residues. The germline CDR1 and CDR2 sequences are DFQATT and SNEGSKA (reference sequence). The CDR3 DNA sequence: TGCAGCCCCCATGCGGGGGGCGAGCAGTTCTTC. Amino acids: CSPHAGGEQFF.

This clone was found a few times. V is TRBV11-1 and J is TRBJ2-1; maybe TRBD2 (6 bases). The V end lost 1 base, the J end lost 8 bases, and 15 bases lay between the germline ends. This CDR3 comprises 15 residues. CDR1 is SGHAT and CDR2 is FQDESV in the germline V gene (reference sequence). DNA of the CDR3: TGTGCCAGCAGCTTAGTTGGGACTTCCCTCCATGAGCAGTTCTTC. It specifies CASSLVGTSLHEQFF.

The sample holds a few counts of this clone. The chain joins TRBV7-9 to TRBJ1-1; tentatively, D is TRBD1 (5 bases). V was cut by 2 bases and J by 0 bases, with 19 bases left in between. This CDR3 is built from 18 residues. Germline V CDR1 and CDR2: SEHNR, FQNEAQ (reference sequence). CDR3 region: CASSLIPQVGQMNTEAFF. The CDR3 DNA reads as TGTGCCAGCAGCTTAATACCTCAGGTGGGGCAAATGAACACTGAAGCTTTCTTT.

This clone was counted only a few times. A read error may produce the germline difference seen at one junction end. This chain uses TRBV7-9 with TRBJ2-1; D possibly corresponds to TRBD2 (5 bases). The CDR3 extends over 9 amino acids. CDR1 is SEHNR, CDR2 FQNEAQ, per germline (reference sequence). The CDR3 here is CASSTPGVF. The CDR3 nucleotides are TGTGCCAGCAGCACACCCGGGGTCTTC.

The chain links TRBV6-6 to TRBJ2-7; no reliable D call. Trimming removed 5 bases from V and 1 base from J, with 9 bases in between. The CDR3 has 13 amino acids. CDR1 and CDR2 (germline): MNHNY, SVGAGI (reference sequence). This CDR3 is CASSGEGSYEQYF. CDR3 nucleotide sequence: TGTGCCAGCAGTGGGGAAGGATCCTACGAGCAGTACTTC.

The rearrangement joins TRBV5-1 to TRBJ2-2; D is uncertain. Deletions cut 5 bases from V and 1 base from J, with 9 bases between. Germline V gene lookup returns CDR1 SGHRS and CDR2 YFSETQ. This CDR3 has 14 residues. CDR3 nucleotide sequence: TGCGCCAGCAGAGACACTTTGAACACCGGGGAGCTGTTTTTT. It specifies CASRDTLNTGELFF. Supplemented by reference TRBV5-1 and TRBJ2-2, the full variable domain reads KAGVTQTPRYLIKTRGQQVTLSCSPISGHRSVSWYQQTPGQGLQFLFEYFSETQRNKGNFPGRFSGRQFSNSRSEMNVSTLELGDSALYLCASRDTLNTGELFFGEGSRLTVL.

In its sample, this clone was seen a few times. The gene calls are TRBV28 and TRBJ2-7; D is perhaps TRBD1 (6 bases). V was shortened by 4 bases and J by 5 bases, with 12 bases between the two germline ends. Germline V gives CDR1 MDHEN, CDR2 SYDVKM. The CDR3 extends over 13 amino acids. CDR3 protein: CASSWVGANEQYF. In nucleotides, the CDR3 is TGTGCCAGCAGTTGGGTGGGGGCGAACGAGCAGTACTTC.

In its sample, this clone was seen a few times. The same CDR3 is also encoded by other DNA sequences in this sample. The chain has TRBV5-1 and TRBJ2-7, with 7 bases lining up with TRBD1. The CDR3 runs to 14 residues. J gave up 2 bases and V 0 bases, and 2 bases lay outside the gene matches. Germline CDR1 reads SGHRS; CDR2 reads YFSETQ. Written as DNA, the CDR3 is TGCGCCAGCAGCTTGGCAGGGACAGCCTACGAGCAGTACTTC. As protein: CASSLAGTAYEQYF.

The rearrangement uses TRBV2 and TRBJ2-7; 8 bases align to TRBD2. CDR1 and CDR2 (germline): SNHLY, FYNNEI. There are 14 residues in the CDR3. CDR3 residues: CALSGGRSSYEQYF. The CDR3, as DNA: TGTGCTCTCAGCGGGGGCCGGAGCTCCTACGAGCAGTACTTC.

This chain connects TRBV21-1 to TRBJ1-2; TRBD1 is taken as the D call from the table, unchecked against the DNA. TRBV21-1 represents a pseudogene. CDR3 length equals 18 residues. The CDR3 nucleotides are TGTGCCAGCAGCGCCCGCTTCTTCCGGGACAGAGAACACTATGGCTACACCTTC. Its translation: CASSARFFRDREHYGYTF.

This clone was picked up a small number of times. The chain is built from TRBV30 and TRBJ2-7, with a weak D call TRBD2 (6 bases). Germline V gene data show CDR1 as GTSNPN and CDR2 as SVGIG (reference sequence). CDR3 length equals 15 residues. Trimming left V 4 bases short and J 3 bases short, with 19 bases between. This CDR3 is CAWTPRGAPGYEQYF. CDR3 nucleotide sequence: TGTGCCTGGACCCCTCGCGGGGCCCCGGGCTACGAGCAGTACTTC.